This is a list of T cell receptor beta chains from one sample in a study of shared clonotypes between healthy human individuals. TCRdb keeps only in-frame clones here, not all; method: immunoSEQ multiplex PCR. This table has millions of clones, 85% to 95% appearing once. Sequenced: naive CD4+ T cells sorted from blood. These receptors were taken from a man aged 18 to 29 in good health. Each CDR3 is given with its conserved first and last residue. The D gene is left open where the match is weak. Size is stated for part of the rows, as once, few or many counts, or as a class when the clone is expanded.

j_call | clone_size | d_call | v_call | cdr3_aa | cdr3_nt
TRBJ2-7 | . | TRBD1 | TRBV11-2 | CASSADRGSHYEQYF | TGTGCCAGCAGCGCAGACAGGGGATCCCACTACGAGCAGTACTTC
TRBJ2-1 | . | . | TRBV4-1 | CASSQVATSSYNEQFF | TGCGCCAGCAGCCAAGTAGCAACGAGCTCCTACAATGAGCAGTTCTTC
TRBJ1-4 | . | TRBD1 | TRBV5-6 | CASSPTGTGVYEKLFF | TGTGCCAGCAGCCCAACTGGGACAGGGGTTTATGAAAAACTGTTTTTT
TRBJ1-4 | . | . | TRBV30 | CAWSLGAGVSEKLFF | TGTGCCTGGTCCCTCGGGGCCGGGGTTAGTGAAAAACTGTTTTTT
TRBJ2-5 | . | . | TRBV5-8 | CASSTVSQYF | TGTGCCAGCAGCACGGTCAGCCAGTACTTC
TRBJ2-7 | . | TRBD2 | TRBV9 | CASSVGGSPYEQYF | TGTGCCAGCAGCGTAGGCGGGAGCCCCTACGAGCAGTACTTC
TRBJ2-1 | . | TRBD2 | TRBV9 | CASSTGTSGAREQFF | TGTGCCAGCAGCACCGGGACTAGCGGGGCGCGGGAGCAGTTCTTC
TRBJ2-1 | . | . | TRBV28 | CASSLVPGSGGANEQFF | TGTGCCAGCAGTTTAGTGCCGGGCTCAGGGGGGGCGAATGAGCAGTTCTTC
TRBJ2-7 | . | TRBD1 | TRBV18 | CASSRTWDSREQYF | TGTGCCAGCTCACGGACCTGGGACAGTCGGGAGCAGTACTTC
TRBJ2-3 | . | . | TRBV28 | CASSLSPGSGTDTQYF | TGTGCCAGCAGTCTCTCTCCAGGGTCTGGCACAGATACGCAGTATTTT
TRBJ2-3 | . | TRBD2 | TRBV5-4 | CASSLGLAGTDTQYF | TGTGCCAGCAGCTTGGGACTAGCAGGGACAGATACGCAGTATTTT
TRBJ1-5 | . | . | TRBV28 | CASSLEHQPQHF | TGTGCCAGCAGTTTAGAGCATCAGCCCCAGCATTTT
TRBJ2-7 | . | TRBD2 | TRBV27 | CASSPPTASGSYEQYF | TGTGCCAGCAGTCCCCCCACGGCTAGCGGCTCCTACGAGCAGTACTTC
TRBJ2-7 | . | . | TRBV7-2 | CASSFNYEQYF | TGTGCCAGCAGCTTTAACTACGAGCAGTACTTC
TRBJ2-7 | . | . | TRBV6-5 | CASSYGTYSYEQYF | TGTGCCAGCAGTTACGGGACTTACTCCTACGAGCAGTACTTC
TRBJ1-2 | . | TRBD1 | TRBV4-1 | CASSPWGLKGQGKGANYGYTF | TGCGCCAGCAGCCCATGGGGGTTAAAGGGACAGGGAAAGGGAGCTAACTATGGCTACACCTTC
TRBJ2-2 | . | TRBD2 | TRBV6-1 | CASSEPGLEPGELFF | TGTGCCAGCAGTGAACCTGGACTAGAGCCCGGGGAGCTGTTTTTT
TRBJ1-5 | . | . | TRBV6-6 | CASSYSVAGNNQPQHF | TGTGCCAGCAGTTACTCGGTCGCGGGAAACAATCAGCCCCAGCATTTT
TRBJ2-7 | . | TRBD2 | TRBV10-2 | CASSESGGLGVPEQYF | TGCGCCAGCAGTGAATCGGGGGGACTAGGGGTGCCGGAGCAGTACTTC
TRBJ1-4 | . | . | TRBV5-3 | CARSLLYPWTLTEKLFF | TGTGCCAGAAGCTTACTCTACCCCTGGACCCTCACTGAAAAACTGTTTTTT
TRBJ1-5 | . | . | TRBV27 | CASSRGEGGNQPQHF | TGTGCCAGCAGCCGGGGGGAGGGTGGCAATCAGCCCCAGCATTTT
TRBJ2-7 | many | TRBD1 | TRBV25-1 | CASSASTPDRAETYEQYF | TGTGCCAGCAGTGCCTCAACCCCGGACAGGGCCGAGACCTACGAGCAGTACTTC
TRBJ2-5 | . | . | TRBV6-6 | CASSGTRQGQETQYF | TGTGCCAGCAGTGGGACCCGGCAGGGCCAAGAGACCCAGTACTTC
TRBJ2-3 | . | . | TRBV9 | CASSVERNRTDTQYF | TGTGCCAGCAGCGTAGAGAGAAACCGCACAGATACGCAGTATTTT
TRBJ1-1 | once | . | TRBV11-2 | CASSPTGGNTEAFF | TGTGCCAGCAGCCCCACCGGAGGGAACACTGAAGCTTTCTTT
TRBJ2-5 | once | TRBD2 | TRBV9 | CASSPTSGGARETQYF | TGTGCCAGCAGCCCAACTAGCGGGGGCGCAAGGGAGACCCAGTACTTC
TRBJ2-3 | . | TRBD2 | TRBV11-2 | CASSLRGTSGPEDTDTQYF | TGTGCCAGCAGCTTACGGGGGACTAGCGGGCCGGAGGACACAGATACGCAGTATTTT
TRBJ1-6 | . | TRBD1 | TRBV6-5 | CASSYSQGLNSPLHF | TGTGCCAGCAGTTACTCACAGGGGCTCAATTCACCCCTCCACTTT
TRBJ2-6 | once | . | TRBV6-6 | CASTLSGANVLTF | TGTGCCAGCACCTTATCTGGGGCCAACGTCCTGACTTTC
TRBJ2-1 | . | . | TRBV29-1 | CSVAKGSYNEQFF | TGCAGCGTTGCTAAGGGGTCCTACAATGAGCAGTTCTTC
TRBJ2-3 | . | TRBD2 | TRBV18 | CASSPRQSASGSSTDTQYF | TGTGCCAGCTCACCCCGTCAATCGGCTAGCGGATCTAGCACAGATACGCAGTATTTT
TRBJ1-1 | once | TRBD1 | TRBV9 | CASSVGQGVNTEAFF | TGTGCCAGCAGCGTGGGACAGGGGGTGAACACTGAAGCTTTCTTT
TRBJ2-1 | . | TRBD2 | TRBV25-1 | CASSSASGGWNEQFF | TGTGCCAGCAGTTCCGCCAGCGGGGGTTGGAATGAGCAGTTCTTC
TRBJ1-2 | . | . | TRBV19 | CASSTPGVGTGYTF | TGTGCCAGTAGTACCCCAGGGGTAGGGACTGGCTACACCTTC
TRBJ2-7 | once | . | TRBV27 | CASSLEGTANYEQYF | TGTGCCAGCAGTTTAGAGGGGACTGCTAACTACGAGCAGTACTTC
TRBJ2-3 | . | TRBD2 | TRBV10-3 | CAISELGAGGTDTQYF | TGTGCCATCAGTGAGCTCGGAGCGGGGGGCACAGATACGCAGTATTTT